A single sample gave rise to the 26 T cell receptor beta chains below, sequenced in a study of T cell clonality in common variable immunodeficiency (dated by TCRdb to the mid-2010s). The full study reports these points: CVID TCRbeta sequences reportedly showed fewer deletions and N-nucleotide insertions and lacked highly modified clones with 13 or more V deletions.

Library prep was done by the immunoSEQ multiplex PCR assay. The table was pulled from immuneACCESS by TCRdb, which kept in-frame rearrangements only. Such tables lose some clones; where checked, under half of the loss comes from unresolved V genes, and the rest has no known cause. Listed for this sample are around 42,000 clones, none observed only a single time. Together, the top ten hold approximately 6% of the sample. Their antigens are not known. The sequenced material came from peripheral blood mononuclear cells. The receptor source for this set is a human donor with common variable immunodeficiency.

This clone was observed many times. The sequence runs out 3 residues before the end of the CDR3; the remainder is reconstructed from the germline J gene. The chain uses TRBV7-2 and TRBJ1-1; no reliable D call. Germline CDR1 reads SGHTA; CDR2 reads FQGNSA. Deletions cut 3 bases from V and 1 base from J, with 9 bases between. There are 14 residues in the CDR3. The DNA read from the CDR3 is TGTGCCAGCAGCTTTGGGCAGAGGAACACTGAA. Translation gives CASSFGQRNTE. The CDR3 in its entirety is CASSFGQRNTEAFF.

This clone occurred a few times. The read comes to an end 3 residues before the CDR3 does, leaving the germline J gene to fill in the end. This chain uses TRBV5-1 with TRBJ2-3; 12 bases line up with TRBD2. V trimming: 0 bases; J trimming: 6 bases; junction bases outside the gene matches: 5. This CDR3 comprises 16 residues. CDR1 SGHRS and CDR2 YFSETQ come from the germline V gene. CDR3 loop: CASSLGTSGGSDTQYF. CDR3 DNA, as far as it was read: TGCGCCAGCAGCTTGGGCACTAGCGGGGGGTCCGATACG.

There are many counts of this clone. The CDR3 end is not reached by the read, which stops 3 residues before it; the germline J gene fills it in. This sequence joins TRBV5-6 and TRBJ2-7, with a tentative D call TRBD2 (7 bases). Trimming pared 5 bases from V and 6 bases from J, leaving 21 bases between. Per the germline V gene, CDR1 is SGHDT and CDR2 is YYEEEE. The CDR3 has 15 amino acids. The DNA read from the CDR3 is TGTGCCAGCAGGCAAGATGGGGGGGGGCCAGTCGAG. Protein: CASRQDGGGPVE. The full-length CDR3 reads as CASRQDGGGPVEQYF.

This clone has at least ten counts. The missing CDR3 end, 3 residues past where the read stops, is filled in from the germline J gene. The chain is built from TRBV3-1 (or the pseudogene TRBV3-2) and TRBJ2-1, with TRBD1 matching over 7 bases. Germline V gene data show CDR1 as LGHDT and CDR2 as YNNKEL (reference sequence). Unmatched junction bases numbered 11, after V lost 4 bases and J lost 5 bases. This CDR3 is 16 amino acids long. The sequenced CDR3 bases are TGTGCCAGCAGCCGCAGGTACGGGACAGAGGACAATGAG. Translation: CASSRRYGTEDNE. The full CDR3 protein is CASSRRYGTEDNEQFF.

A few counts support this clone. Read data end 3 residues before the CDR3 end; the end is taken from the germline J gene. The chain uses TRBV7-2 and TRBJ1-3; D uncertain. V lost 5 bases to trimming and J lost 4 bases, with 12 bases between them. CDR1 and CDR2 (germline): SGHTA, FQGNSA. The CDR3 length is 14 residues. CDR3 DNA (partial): TGTGCCAGCAGCCCCGGGGTCCTAGGAAACACC. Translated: CASSPGVLGNT. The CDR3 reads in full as CASSPGVLGNTIYF.

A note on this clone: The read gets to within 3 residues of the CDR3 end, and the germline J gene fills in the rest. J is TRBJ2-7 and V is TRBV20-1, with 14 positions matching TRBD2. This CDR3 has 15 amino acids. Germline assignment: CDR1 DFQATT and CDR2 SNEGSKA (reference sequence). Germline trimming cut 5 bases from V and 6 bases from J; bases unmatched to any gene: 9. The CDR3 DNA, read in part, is TGCAGTGCTCGACATCCGGGACTAGCGGGAGCCGAG. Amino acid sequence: CSARHPGLAGAE. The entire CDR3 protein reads CSARHPGLAGAEQYF.

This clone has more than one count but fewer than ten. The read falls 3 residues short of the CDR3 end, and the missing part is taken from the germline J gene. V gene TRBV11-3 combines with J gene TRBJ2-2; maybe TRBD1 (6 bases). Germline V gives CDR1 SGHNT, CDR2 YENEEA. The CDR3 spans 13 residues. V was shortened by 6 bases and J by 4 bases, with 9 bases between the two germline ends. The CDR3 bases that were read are TGTGCCAGCAGTTCCAGGGGCACCGGGGAG. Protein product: CASSSRGTGE. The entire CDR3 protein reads CASSSRGTGELFF. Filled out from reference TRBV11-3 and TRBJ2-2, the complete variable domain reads EAGVVQSPRYKIIEKKQPVAFWCNPISGHNTLYWYLQNLGQGPELLIRYENEEAVDDSQLPKDRFSAERLKGVDSTLKIQPAELGDSAVYLCASSSRGTGELFFGEGSRLTVL.

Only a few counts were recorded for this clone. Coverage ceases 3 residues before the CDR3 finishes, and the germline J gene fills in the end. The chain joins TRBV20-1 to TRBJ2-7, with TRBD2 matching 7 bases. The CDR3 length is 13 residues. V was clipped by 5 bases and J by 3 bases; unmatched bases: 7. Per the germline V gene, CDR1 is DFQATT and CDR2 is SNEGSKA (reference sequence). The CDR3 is CSAVQAGSYEQYF. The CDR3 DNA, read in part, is TGCAGTGCTGTCCAAGCGGGGAGCTACGAG.

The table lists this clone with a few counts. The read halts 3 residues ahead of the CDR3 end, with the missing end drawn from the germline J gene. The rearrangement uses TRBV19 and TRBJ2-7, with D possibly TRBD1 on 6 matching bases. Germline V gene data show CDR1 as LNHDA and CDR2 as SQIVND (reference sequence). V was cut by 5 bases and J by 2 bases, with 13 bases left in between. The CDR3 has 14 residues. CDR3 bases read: TGTGCCAGTAGTCAAACAGGGCTCCCCTACGAG. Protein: CASSQTGLPYE. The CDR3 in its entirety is CASSQTGLPYEQYF.

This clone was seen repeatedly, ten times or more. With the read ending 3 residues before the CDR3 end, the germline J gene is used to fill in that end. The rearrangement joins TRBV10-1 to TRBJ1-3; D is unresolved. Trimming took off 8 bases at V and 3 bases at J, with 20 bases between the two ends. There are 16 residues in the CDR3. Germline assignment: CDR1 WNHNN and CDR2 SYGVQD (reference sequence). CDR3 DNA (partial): TGCGCCAGCGTAAGCCCGAAATTGAACTATGGAAACACC. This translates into CASVSPKLNYGNT. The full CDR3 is CASVSPKLNYGNTIYF.

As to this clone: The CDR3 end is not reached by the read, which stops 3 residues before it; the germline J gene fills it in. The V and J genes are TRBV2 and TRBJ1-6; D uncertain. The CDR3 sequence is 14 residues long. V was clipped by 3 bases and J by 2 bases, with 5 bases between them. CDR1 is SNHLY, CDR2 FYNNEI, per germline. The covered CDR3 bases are TGTGCCAGCAGTGAGAGCACCTATAATTCACCC. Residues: CASSESTYNSP. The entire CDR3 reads CASSESTYNSPLHF.

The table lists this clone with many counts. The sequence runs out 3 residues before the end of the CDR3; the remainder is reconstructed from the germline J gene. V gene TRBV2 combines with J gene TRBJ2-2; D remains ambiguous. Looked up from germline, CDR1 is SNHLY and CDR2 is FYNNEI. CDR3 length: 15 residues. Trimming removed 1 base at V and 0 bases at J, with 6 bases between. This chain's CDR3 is CASSEVRPNTGELFF. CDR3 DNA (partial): TGTGCCAGCAGTGAAGTCAGGCCGAACACCGGGGAG.

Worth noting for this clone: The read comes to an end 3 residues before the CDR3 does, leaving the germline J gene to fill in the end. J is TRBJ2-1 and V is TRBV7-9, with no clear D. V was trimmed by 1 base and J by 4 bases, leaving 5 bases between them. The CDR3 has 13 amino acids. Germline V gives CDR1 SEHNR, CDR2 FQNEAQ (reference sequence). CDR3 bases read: TGTGCCAGCAGCTTAGGAGCGTACAATGAG. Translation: CASSLGAYNE. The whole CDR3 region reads CASSLGAYNEQFF.

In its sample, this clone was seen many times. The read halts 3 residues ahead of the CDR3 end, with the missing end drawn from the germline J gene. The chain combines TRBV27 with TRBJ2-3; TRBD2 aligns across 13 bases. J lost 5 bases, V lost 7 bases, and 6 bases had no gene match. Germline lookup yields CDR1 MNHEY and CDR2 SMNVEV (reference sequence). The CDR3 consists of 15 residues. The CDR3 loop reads CASTLLAGGGDTQYF. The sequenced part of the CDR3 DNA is TGTGCCAGCACCTTACTAGCGGGAGGGGGAGATACG.

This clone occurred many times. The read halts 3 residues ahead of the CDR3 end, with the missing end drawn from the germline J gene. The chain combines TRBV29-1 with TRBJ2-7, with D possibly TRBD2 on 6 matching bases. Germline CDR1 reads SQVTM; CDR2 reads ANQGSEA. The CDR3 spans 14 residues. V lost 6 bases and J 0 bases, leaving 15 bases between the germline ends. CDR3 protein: CSVTRLGSSYEQYF. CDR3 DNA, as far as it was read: TGCAGCGTGACCCGACTAGGGAGCTCCTACGAG.

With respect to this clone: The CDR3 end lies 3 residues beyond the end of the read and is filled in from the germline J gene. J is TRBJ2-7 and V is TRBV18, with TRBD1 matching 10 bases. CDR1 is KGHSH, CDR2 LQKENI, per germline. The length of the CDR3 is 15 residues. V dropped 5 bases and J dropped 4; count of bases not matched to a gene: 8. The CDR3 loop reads CASSSPGTGVYEQYF. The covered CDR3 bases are TGTGCCAGCTCATCCCCCGGGACAGGGGTGTACGAG.

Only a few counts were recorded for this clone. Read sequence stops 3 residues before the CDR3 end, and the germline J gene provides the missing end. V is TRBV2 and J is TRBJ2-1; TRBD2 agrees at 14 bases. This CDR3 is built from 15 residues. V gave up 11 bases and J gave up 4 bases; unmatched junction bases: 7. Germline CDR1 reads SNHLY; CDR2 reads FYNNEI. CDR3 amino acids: CAGGGLAGVYNEQFF. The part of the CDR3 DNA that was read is TGTGCCGGGGGGGGACTAGCGGGAGTTTACAATGAG. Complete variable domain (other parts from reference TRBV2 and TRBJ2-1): EPEVTQTPSHQVTQMGQEVILRCVPISNHLYFYWYRQILGQKVEFLVSFYNNEISEKSEIFDDQFSVERPDGSNFTLKIRSTKLEDSAMYFCAGGGLAGVYNEQFFGPGTRLTVL.

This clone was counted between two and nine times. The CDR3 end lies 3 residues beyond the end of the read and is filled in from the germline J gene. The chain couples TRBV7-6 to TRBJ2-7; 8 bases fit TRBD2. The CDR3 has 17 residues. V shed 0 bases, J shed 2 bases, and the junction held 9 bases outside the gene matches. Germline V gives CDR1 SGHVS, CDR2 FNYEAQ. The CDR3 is CASSLAGVSGTTYEQYF. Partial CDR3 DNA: TGTGCCAGCAGCTTAGCCGGGGTTAGCGGGACTACCTACGAG.

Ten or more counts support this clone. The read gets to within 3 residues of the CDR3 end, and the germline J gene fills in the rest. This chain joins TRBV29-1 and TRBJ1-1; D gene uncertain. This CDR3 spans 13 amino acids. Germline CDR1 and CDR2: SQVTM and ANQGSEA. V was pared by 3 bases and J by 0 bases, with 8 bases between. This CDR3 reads CSVEAGVNTEAFF. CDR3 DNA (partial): TGCAGCGTTGAGGCAGGCGTGAACACTGAA.

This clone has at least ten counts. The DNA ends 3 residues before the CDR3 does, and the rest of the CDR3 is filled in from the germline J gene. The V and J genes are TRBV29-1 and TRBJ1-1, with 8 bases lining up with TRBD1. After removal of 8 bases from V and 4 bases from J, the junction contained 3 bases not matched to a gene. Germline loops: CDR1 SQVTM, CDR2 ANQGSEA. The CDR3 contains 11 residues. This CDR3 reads CSPDRATEAFF. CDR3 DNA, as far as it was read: TGCAGCCCGGACAGGGCCACTGAA.

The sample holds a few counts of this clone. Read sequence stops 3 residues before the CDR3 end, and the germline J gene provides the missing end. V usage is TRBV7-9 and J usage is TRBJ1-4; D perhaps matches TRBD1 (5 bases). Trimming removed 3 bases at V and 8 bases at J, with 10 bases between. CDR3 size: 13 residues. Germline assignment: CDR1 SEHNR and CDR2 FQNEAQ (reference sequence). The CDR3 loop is CASSFGDSEKLFF. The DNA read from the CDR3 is TGTGCCAGCAGCTTTGGTGACAGCGAAAAA.

CDR3 amino acids: CAWSVPTTRLNEQYF. Partial CDR3 DNA: TGTGCCTGGAGTGTGCCGACAACTCGTCTCAACGAG. The chain uses TRBV30 and TRBJ2-7; the D is unclear. The read falls 3 residues short of the CDR3 end, and the missing part is taken from the germline J gene. Trimming shortened V by 0 bases and J by 5 bases, and 17 bases separated the two germline ends. Per the germline V gene, CDR1 is GTSNPN and CDR2 is SVGIG (reference sequence). The CDR3 extends over 15 amino acids.

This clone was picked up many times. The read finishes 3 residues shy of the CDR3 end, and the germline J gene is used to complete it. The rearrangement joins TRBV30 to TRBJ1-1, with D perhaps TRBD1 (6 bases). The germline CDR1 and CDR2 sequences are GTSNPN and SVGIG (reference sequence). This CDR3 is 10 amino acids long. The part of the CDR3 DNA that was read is TGTGCCTGGACCGGGACAGAA. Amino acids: CAWTGTE. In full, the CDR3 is CAWTGTEAFF. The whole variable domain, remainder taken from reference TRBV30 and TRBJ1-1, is SQTIHQWPATLVQPVGSPLSLECTVEGTSNPNLYWYRQAAGRGLQLLFYSVGIGQISSEVPQNLSASRPQDRQFILSSKKLLLSDSGFYLCAWTGTEAFFGQGTRLTVV.

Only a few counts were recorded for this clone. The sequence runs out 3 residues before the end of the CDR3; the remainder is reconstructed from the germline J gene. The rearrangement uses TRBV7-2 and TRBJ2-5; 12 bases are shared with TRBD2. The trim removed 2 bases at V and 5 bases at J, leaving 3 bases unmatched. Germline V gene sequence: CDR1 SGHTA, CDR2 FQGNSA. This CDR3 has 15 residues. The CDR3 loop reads CASSLTSGGRETQYF. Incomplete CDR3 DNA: TGTGCCAGCAGCTTAACTAGCGGGGGGCGTGAGACC.

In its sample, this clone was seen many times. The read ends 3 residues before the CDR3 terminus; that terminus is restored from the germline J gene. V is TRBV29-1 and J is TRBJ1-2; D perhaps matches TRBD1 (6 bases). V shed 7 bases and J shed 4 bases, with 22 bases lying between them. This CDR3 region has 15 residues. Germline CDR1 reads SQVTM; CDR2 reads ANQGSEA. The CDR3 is CSARAAGAGGYGYTF. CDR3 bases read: TGCAGCGCCCGCGCGGCGGGGGCTGGTGGCTATGGC. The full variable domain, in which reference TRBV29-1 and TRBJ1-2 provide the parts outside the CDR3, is SAVISQKPSRDICQRGTSLTIQCQVDSQVTMMFWYRQQPGQSLTLIATANQGSEATYESGFVIDKFPISRPNLTFSTLTVSNMSPEDSSIYLCSARAAGAGGYGYTFGSGTRLTVV.

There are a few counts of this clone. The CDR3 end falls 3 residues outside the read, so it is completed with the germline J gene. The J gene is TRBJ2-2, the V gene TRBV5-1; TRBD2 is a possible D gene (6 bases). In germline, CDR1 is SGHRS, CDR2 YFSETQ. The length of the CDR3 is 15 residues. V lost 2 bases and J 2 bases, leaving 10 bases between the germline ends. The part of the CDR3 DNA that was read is TGCGCCAGCAGCTTCCGGGACTCAAACACCGGGGAG. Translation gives CASSFRDSNTGE. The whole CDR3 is CASSFRDSNTGELFF.